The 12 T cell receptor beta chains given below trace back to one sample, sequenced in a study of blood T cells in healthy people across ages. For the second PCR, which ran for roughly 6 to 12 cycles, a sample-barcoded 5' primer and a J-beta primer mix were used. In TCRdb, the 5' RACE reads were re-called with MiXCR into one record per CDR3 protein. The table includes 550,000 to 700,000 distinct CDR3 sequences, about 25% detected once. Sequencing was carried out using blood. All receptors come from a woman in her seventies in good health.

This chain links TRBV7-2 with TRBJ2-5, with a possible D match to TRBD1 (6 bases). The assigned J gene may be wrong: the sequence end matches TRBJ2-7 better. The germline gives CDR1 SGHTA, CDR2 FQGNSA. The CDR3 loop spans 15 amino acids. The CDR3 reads CASSFLQGTSYEQYF. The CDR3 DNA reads TGTGCCAGCAGCTTTTTGCAGGGGACATCCTACGAGCAGTACTTC.

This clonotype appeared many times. CDR3 DNA: TGTGCCAGCAGTTACCCAGGGGGGGCCAACGTCCTGACTTTC. Its protein product is CASSYPGGANVLTF. The chain has TRBV9 and TRBJ2-6, with D tentatively TRBD1 (5 bases). Germline V gene lookup returns CDR1 SGDLS and CDR2 YYNGEE. V dropped 5 bases and J dropped 4 bases, with 10 bases sitting between them. The CDR3 is 14 amino acids. Together with reference TRBV9 and TRBJ2-6, the CDR3 gives the full variable domain: DSGVTQTPKHLITATGQRVTLRCSPRSGDLSVYWYQQSLDQGLQFLIQYYNGEERAKGNILERFSAQQFPDLHSELNLSSLELGDSALYFCASSYPGGANVLTFGAGSRLTVL.

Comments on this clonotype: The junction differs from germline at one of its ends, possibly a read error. The CDR3 sequence is CASSLDRTDTRYF. CDR3 in DNA: TGTGCCAGCAGCCTGGACAGGACAGATACGCGGTATTTT. The rearrangement uses TRBV5-4 and TRBJ2-3; 7 nucleotides line up with TRBD1. The germline CDR1 and CDR2 sequences are SGHNT and YYREEE (reference sequence). The CDR3 sequence is 13 residues long.

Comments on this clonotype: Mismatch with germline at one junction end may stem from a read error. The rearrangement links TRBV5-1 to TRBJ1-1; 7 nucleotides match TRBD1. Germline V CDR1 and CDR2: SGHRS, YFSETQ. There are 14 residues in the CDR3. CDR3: CASRSSTGDTEAFF. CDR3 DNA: TGCGCCAGCAGGTCCTCCACAGGGGACACTGAAGCCTTCTTT.

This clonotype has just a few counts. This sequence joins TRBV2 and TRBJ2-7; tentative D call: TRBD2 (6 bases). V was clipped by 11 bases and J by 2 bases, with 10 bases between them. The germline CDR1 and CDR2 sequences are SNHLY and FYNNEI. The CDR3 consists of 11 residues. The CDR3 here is CASGVTYEQYF. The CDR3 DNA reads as TGTGCCTCGGGGGTCACCTACGAGCAGTACTTC.

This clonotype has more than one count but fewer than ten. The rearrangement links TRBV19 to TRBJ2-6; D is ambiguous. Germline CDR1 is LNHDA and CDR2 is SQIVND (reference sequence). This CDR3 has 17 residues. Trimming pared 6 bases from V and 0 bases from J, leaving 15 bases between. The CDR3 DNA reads TGTGCCAGTAGGGCAGGACGACCCAACTCTGGGGCCAACGTCCTGACTTTC. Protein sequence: CASRAGRPNSGANVLTF. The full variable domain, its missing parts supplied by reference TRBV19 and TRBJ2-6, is DGGITQSPKYLFRKEGQNVTLSCEQNLNHDAMYWYRQDPGQGLRLIYYSQIVNDFQKGDIAEGYSVSREKKESFPLTVTSAQKNPTAFYLCASRAGRPNSGANVLTFGAGSRLTVL.

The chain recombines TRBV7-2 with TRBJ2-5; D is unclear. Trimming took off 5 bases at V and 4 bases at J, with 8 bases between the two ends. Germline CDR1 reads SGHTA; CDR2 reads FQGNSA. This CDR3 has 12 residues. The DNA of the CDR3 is TGTGCCAGCAGCCAACCGCCAGAGACCCAGTACTTC. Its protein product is CASSQPPETQYF.

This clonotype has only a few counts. DNA for the CDR3: TGTGCCAGCAGCTTGTCAGGCCGGGGGGGGGTAGAGACCCAGTACTTC. Protein product: CASSLSGRGGVETQYF. The gene calls are TRBV5-6 and TRBJ2-5; 8 positions agree with TRBD2. Germline loops: CDR1 SGHDT, CDR2 YYEEEE. The V and J ends lost 1 base and 4 bases, in that order; junction bases with no gene match: 9. This CDR3 spans 16 amino acids.

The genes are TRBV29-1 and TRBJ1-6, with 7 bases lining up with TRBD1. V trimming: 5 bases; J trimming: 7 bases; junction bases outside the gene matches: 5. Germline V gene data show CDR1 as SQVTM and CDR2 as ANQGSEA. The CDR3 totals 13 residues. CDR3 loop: CSVRQGANSPLHF. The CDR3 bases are TGCAGCGTTAGACAGGGCGCAAATTCACCCCTCCACTTT. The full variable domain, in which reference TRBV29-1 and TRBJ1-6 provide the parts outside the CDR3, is SAVISQKPSRDICQRGTSLTIQCQVDSQVTMMFWYRQQPGQSLTLIATANQGSEATYESGFVIDKFPISRPNLTFSTLTVSNMSPEDSSIYLCSVRQGANSPLHFGNGTRLTVT.

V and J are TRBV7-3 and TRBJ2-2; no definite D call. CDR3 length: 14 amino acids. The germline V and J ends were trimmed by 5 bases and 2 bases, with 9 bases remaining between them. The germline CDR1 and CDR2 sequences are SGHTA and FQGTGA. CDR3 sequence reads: CASSRSPNTGELFF. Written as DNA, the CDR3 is TGTGCCAGCAGCCGAAGTCCCAACACCGGGGAGCTGTTTTTT.

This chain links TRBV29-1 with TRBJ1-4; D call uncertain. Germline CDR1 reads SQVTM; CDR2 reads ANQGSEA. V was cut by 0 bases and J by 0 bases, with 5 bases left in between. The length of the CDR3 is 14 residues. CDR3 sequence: CSVEEIATNEKLFF. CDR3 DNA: TGCAGCGTTGAAGAAATTGCAACTAATGAAAAACTGTTTTTT.

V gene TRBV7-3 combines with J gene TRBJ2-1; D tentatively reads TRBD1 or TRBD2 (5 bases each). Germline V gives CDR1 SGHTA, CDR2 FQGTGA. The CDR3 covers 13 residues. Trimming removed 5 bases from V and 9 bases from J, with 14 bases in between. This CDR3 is CASSKGSFGEQFF. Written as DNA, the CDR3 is TGTGCCAGCAGCAAGGGGAGTTTTGGTGAGCAGTTCTTC.